A selection of T cell receptor beta chains follows, all from one sample in a study of CD4 T cells in relation to SARS-CoV-2 and coronaviruses. These receptors have no known antigen. TCRdb's table, derived via immunoSEQ multiplex PCR, lists solely in-frame clones and lacks some. The sample includes around 18,000 clones, about 70% of them seen just once. The sequencing sample was made of CD4+ T cells from PBMCs, cultured in vitro. The receptors derive from a human donor in good health. The CDR3 runs from the conserved cysteine through the conserved F or W. D genes are given only for firm matches. Not every row has a clone size; where given, it reads once, few, many or a size class.

CDR3 length	J gene	clone size	D gene	V gene	CDR3 protein	CDR3 DNA
19	TRBJ2-6	.	.	TRBV19	CASSIGGQGAGAGANVLTF	TGTGCCAGTAGTATAGGGGGGCAGGGGGCGGGAGCTGGGGCCAACGTCCTGACTTTC
15	TRBJ2-7	.	.	TRBV4-1	CASSQDQGGVYEQYF	TGCGCCAGCAGCCAAGATCAAGGGGGGGTCTACGAGCAGTACTTC
12	TRBJ2-1	.	.	TRBV5-1	CASSLGEWEQFF	TGCGCCAGCAGCTTGGGAGAGTGGGAGCAGTTCTTC
14	TRBJ1-1	medium-sized	.	TRBV5-1	CASSSAGGGTEAFF	TGCGCCAGCAGCTCGGCGGGGGGGGGCACTGAAGCTTTCTTT
14	TRBJ2-3	.	TRBD1	TRBV5-1	CASSFGTVADTQYF	TGCGCCAGCAGCTTTGGGACAGTTGCAGATACGCAGTATTTT
13	TRBJ1-5	.	.	TRBV2	CASSEGWTQPQHF	TGTGCCAGCAGTGAGGGATGGACTCAGCCCCAGCATTTT
14	TRBJ2-1	.	.	TRBV11-1	CASSRGTLYNEQFF	TGTGCCAGCAGCCGAGGGACCCTATACAATGAGCAGTTCTTC
13	TRBJ2-3	.	.	TRBV12-3/TRBV12-4	CASSVQESATQYF	TGTGCCAGCAGCGTACAGGAATCTGCTACGCAGTATTTT
14	TRBJ2-1	.	.	TRBV5-1	CASSLWGSNNEQFF	TGCGCCAGCAGCTTGTGGGGTTCTAACAATGAGCAGTTCTTC
16	TRBJ2-2	.	TRBD1	TRBV7-3	CASSLLGQGLTGELFF	TGTGCCAGCAGCTTACTTGGACAGGGGTTAACCGGGGAGCTGTTTTTT
15	TRBJ1-1	.	.	TRBV7-8	CASSLSSHMNTEAFF	TGTGCCAGCAGCTTATCTAGCCACATGAACACTGAAGCTTTCTTT
12	TRBJ1-4	.	.	TRBV27	CASSLGGTELFF	TGTGCCAGCAGTTTGGGCGGGACCGAACTGTTTTTT
15	TRBJ2-7	.	TRBD1	TRBV28	CASTGQGTPSYEQYF	TGTGCCAGCACCGGACAGGGGACCCCCTCCTACGAGCAGTACTTC
13	TRBJ2-1	.	TRBD2	TRBV19	CASSLSGRNEQFF	TGTGCCAGTAGTCTTAGCGGGAGAAATGAGCAGTTCTTC
15	TRBJ1-1	few	TRBD1	TRBV10-3	CAIRGTANMNTEAFF	TGTGCCATCAGGGGGACAGCAAATATGAACACTGAAGCTTTCTTT
13	TRBJ2-2	.	.	TRBV12-3/TRBV12-4	CATHPTNTGELFF	TGTGCCACCCACCCGACGAACACCGGGGAGCTGTTTTTT
13	TRBJ1-2	few	.	TRBV4-1	CASSQVRDQGYTF	TGCGCCAGCAGCCAAGTACGGGACCAGGGCTACACCTTC
11	TRBJ2-3	few	.	TRBV3-1/TRBV3-2	CASSPGRPQYF	TGTGCCAGCAGCCCGGGACGCCCGCAGTATTTT
15	TRBJ1-2	few	.	TRBV3-1/TRBV3-2	CASSQAGGRNYGYTF	TGTGCCAGCAGCCAAGCTGGGGGGCGGAACTATGGCTACACCTTC
14	TRBJ1-1	.	TRBD1	TRBV29-1	CSVERGTANTEAFF	TGCAGCGTTGAGAGGGGGACAGCGAACACTGAAGCTTTCTTT
13	TRBJ2-5	.	.	TRBV6-5	CASSQVGAETQYF	TGTGCCAGCAGCCAGGTAGGGGCGGAGACCCAGTACTTC
14	TRBJ1-5	.	TRBD1	TRBV5-6	CASSRLDRDQPQHF	TGTGCCAGCAGCAGACTGGACAGGGATCAGCCCCAGCATTTT
15	TRBJ1-2	.	.	TRBV5-1	CASSLVMDSNSGYTF	TGCGCCAGCAGCTTGGTGATGGACAGTAATAGCGGCTACACCTTC
15	TRBJ2-1	.	.	TRBV15	CATSRDTGYYNEQFF	TGTGCCACCAGCAGAGATACGGGCTACTACAATGAGCAGTTCTTC
13	TRBJ2-1	few	.	TRBV2	CASERGRVDEQFF	TGTGCCAGCGAACGGGGTCGGGTCGATGAGCAGTTCTTC
14	TRBJ2-1	.	.	TRBV19	CASNSGRVGDEQFF	TGTGCCAGTAACTCGGGCAGGGTTGGGGATGAGCAGTTCTTC
16	TRBJ1-4	.	.	TRBV5-4	CASSLAKAKGVEKLFF	TGTGCCAGCAGCTTGGCCAAGGCGAAGGGTGTGGAAAAACTGTTTTTT
16	TRBJ2-4	.	TRBD1	TRBV19	CASRRQGSRGKNIQYF	TGTGCCAGCAGGAGACAGGGATCGAGGGGCAAAAACATTCAGTACTTC